This TCR beta chain emerged from a study of blood T cell repertoires in COVID-19. Germline V lookup: CDR1 SGHTA, CDR2 FQGTGA. The V gene lost 5 bases and the J gene lost 0 bases, with 8 bases spanning the gap. The CDR3 is made up of 15 amino acids. How the authors handled the data: Estimation of nucleated cell counts relied on the amplification of reference gene primers. TCRdb keeps only in-frame clones here, not all; method: immunoSEQ multiplex PCR. V and J calls and clone size come straight from that table; D and trimming were deduced from the DNA. Altogether 66,000 or so clones are present, around 80% being singletons, with the ten largest covering about a tenth.

Sample: peripheral blood. This TCR was sampled from a human donor in a cohort sampled during active COVID-19. The V call is TRBV7-3, the J call TRBJ2-6; no firm D call. The CDR3 DNA reads TGTGCCAGCAGCGGTCGCGTCTCTGGGGCCAACGTCCTGACTTTC. Its translation is CASSGRVSGANVLTF. The full variable domain, its missing parts supplied by reference TRBV7-3 and TRBJ2-6, is GAGVSQTPSNKVTEKGKYVELRCDPISGHTALYWYRQSLGQGPEFLIYFQGTGAADDSGLPNDRFFAVRPEGSVSTLKIQRTERGDSAVYLCASSGRVSGANVLTFGAGSRLTVL.